This TCR beta chain emerged from a study of siplizumab effects on memory and regulatory T cells. The study's findings and limits: Suppressive activity of Tregs proliferating in siplizumab cultures remained unconfirmed. Roughly 80-97% of proliferating CD4+ or CD8+ clones defied assignment to a naive or memory phenotype. Alloreactive sequences tracing back to unstimulated CD4+ memory cells were significantly reduced by siplizumab.

The CDR3 is 11 amino acids. Germline lookup yields CDR1 WSHSY and CDR2 SAAADI. Between the trimmed V and J ends, which lost 3 bases and 10 bases, there was a span of 9 bases. A word on this clone: Its target is not known.

Per individual sample, 9.9 x 10^4 or so TCR templates were assayed. Profiling relied on immunoSEQ multiplex PCR, and the TCRdb table lists in-frame clones only, not all of them. The sample records roughly 92,000 clones, about 94% being singletons. The sequenced sample was non-Treg CD4+ T cells sorted from blood. The TCR comes from a human donor in good health. This chain uses TRBV10-2 with TRBJ1-1, with D unresolved. CDR3 nucleotides: TGCGCCAGCAGTGAAAACTTCGGAGCTTTCTTT. It encodes CASSENFGAFF.